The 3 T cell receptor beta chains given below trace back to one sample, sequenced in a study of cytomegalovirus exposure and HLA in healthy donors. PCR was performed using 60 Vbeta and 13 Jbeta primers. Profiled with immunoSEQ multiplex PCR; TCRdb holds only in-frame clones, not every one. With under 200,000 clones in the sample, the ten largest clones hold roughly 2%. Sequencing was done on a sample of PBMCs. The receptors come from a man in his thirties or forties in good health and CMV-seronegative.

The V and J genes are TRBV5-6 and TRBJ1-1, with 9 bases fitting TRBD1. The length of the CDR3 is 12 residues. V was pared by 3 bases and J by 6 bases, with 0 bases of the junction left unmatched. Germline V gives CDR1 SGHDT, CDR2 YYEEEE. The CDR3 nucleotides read TGTGCCAGCAGCTGGACAGGGGCTGAAGCTTTCTTT. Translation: CASSWTGAEAFF.

The CDR3 is CASSEAVGTGHNEQFF. DNA for the CDR3: TGTGCCAGCAGTGAAGCGGTAGGGACAGGGCACAATGAGCAGTTCTTC. The chain employs TRBV6-4 and TRBJ2-1; TRBD1 matches at 9 bases. The CDR3 sequence is 16 residues long. The J segment lost 5 bases and the V segment lost 3 bases, leaving 8 bases of the junction unmatched. Germline loops: CDR1 MRHNA, CDR2 SNTAGT.

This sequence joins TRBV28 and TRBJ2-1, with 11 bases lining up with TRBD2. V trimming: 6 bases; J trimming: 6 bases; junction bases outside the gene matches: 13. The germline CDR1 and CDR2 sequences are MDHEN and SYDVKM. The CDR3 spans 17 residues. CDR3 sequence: CASRLLAGDDLGNEQFF. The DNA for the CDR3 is TGTGCCAGCAGACTACTAGCGGGAGACGACTTGGGCAATGAGCAGTTCTTC.